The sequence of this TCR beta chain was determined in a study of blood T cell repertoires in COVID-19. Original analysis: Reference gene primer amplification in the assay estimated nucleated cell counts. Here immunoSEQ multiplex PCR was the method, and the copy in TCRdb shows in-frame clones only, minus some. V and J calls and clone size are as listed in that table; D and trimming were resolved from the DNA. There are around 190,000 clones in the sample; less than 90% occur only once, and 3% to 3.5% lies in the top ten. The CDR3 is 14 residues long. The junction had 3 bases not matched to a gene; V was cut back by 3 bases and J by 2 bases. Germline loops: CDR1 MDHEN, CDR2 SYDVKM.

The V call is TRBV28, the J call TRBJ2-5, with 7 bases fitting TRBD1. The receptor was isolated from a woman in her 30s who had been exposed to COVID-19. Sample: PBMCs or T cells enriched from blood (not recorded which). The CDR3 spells CASSFRTGQETQYF. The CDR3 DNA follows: TGTGCCAGCAGTTTTAGGACAGGTCAAGAGACCCAGTACTTC.